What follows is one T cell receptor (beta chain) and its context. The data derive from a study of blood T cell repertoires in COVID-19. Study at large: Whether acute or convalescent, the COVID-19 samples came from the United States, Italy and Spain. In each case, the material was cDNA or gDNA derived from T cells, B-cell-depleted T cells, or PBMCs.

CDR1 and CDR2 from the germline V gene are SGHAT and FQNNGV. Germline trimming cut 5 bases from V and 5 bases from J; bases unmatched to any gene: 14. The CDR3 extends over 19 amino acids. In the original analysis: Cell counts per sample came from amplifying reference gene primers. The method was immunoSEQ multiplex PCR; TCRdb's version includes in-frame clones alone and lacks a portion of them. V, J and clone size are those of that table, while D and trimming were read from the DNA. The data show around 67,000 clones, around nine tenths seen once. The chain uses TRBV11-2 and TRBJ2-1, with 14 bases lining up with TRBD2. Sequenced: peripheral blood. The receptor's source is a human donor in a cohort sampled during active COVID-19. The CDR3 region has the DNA TGTGCCAGCAGCCACAGATACAATGGACTAGCGGGGGGAAACAATGAGCAGTTCTTC. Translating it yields CASSHRYNGLAGGNNEQFF.